The sequence of this TCR beta chain was determined in a study of shared clonotypes between healthy human individuals. Study results and limitations: The study found about 5% of naive CD4 clonotypes shared across a handful of donors.

Note on this clone: Its antigen is still unknown.

Donors were healthy HIV-negative adults without recently reported acute infections or vaccinations. CDR1 MDHEN and CDR2 SYDVKM come from the germline V gene. The V gene end was trimmed by 5 bases and the J gene end by 2 bases; junction bases not matched to a gene: 6. The CDR3 extends over 16 amino acids. It was across several immunoSEQ plates that each subset's genomic DNA was evenly split. Repertoires were generated with immunoSEQ multiplex PCR, while TCRdb's copy carries only in-frame clones and drops some. Among roughly 1,500,000 clones listed, 98% were seen once. Sequencing was done on a sample of naive CD4+ T cells sorted from blood. The subset: CD45RA+ positively selected. The J gene is TRBJ2-7, the V gene TRBV28, with 13 bases matching TRBD2. The source of this sequence is a man aged 25-45 years in good health. The CDR3 reads CASSHPGLAGAYEQYF. For the CDR3, the DNA is TGTGCCAGCAGTCATCCTGGACTAGCGGGAGCCTACGAGCAGTACTTC.